This paragraph covers one TCR beta chain sequence. Its matching antigen is unknown. After constant-region reverse-primer amplification, full-length variable regions underwent semi-nested PCR with Nested Universal Primer A. TCRdb re-called the 5' RACE reads with MiXCR, one entry per CDR3 protein. The sample yields fewer than 75,000 distinct CDR3 sequences, approximately 27% seen once. The CDR3 runs to 14 residues. Deletions cut 2 bases from V and 3 bases from J, with 12 bases between. The germline gives CDR1 SGHTS, CDR2 YDEGEE. Overall study findings and caveats: Tumor Tregs overlapped most with tumor, then blood, naive CD4+ cells. Tumor memory CD4+ T cell TCR gene usage clustered with blood and lymph node memory CD4+ cells and lymph node naive CD4+ cells.

Cells sorted as Tregs were CD4+, CD25+ and CD127-/low. This TCR was sampled from a female donor with breast cancer. The sequencing sample was made of tumor-infiltrating Tregs sorted from the breast tumor. The chain is built from TRBV5-8 and TRBJ2-7; the D gene is possibly TRBD2 (5 bases). This chain's CDR3 is CASSLWAGDYEQYF. CDR3 DNA sequence: TGTGCCAGCAGCTTATGGGCGGGCGACTACGAGCAGTACTTC.